The T cell receptor beta chain described here comes from a study of cytomegalovirus exposure and HLA in healthy donors. This CDR3 contains 13 residues. Germline values: CDR1 SEHNR, CDR2 FQNEAQ (reference sequence). It was with 60 Vbeta and 13 Jbeta primers that the PCR ran. Only in-frame clones appear in the TCRdb table, and some are missing; sequencing was by immunoSEQ multiplex PCR. The sample gives about 110,000 clones, 75% to 85% of which show up once; 1.5% to 2% is in the top ten. Specimen: PBMCs. This sequence was found in a man aged 50-60 years in good health and CMV-seronegative. The rearrangement joins TRBV7-9 to TRBJ1-5; a weak D match, TRBD1 (5 bases). As DNA, the CDR3 is TGTGCTGGAGGGTCAGGGCAAAATCAGCCCCAGCATTTT. Translated, it gives CAGGSGQNQPQHF. The full variable domain, completed using reference TRBV7-9 and TRBJ1-5, is DTGVSQNPRHKITKRGQNVTFRCDPISEHNRLYWYRQTLGQGPEFLTYFQNEAQLEKSRLLSDRFSAERPKGSFSTLEIQRTEQGDSAMYLCAGGSGQNQPQHFGDGTRLSIL.